This is a list of T cell receptor beta chains from one sample in a study of siplizumab effects on memory and regulatory T cells. Only in-frame clones appear in the TCRdb table, and some are missing; sequencing was by immunoSEQ multiplex PCR. The data hold roughly 40,000 clones, with about 90% observed a single time. Sample: naive CD4+ T cells sorted from blood. Receptors originate from a human donor in good health. CDR3s include the opening cysteine and the closing phenylalanine or tryptophan. The D gene is left open where the match is weak. Clone size appears in some rows only: once, few, many, or a class for an expanded clone.

J,D,V,size,CDR3,DNA
TRBJ2-5,TRBD2,TRBV19,-,CASSQGLAGWEETQYF,TGTGCCAGTAGTCAGGGACTAGCGGGATGGGAAGAGACCCAGTACTTC
TRBJ2-1,-,TRBV19,-,CASSLLEESSYNEQFF,TGTGCCAGTAGCCTTCTAGAAGAGAGCTCCTACAATGAGCAGTTCTTC
TRBJ2-7,TRBD1,TRBV6-6,-,CASSSTGGYEQYF,TGTGCCAGCAGTTCCACAGGGGGCTACGAGCAGTACTTC
TRBJ2-2,-,TRBV2,-,CASSLDSPGTGELFF,TGTGCCAGCAGTTTAGACAGCCCGGGCACCGGGGAGCTGTTTTTT
TRBJ1-2,-,TRBV6-5,-,CASSRGPNYGYTF,TGTGCCAGCAGTAGAGGCCCGAACTATGGCTACACCTTC
TRBJ2-2,TRBD2,TRBV7-2,-,CASSLPPGLPTGELFF,TGTGCCAGCAGCCTACCACCGGGACTACCGACCGGGGAGCTGTTTTTT
TRBJ1-2,-,TRBV19,-,CASSTGRRGNYGYTF,TGTGCCAGTAGTACGGGGCGGAGGGGAAACTATGGCTACACCTTC
TRBJ2-1,-,TRBV2,-,CASTSQLAYNEQFF,TGTGCCAGCACATCACAGCTAGCCTACAATGAGCAGTTCTTC
TRBJ2-2,TRBD2,TRBV2,-,CASTGRSGSTGELFF,TGTGCCAGCACGGGTCGGAGCGGGAGCACCGGGGAGCTGTTTTTT
TRBJ1-1,-,TRBV29-1,-,CSVAYQGPRGTEAFF,TGCAGCGTTGCCTACCAGGGACCCCGAGGGACTGAAGCTTTCTTT
TRBJ2-7,-,TRBV14,-,CASSQERSGKGYEQYF,TGTGCCAGCAGCCAAGAACGCTCCGGGAAAGGCTACGAGCAGTACTTC
TRBJ2-5,TRBD1,TRBV19,-,CASRFDRGPPETQYF,TGTGCCAGTAGATTTGACAGGGGGCCCCCCGAGACCCAGTACTTC
TRBJ2-7,TRBD2,TRBV11-2,-,CASSPVSWGPSGSYEQYF,TGTGCCAGCAGCCCCGTATCCTGGGGTCCTAGCGGCTCCTACGAGCAGTACTTC
TRBJ2-7,TRBD1,TRBV11-2,-,CASSFGTGSQSYEQYF,TGTGCCAGCAGCTTTGGGACAGGGAGTCAATCCTACGAGCAGTACTTC
TRBJ2-7,TRBD1,TRBV6-1,-,CASIPGQNYEQYF,TGTGCCAGCATTCCGGGACAGAACTACGAGCAGTACTTC
TRBJ2-3,-,TRBV19,-,CASRYRGYSTDTQYF,TGTGCCAGTAGATATAGGGGCTACAGCACAGATACGCAGTATTTT
TRBJ2-1,-,TRBV9,-,CASSVVAGSYNEQFF,TGTGCCAGCAGCGTAGTGGCGGGCTCCTACAATGAGCAGTTCTTC
TRBJ2-7,TRBD1,TRBV2,-,CASTPWRTGSYEQYF,TGTGCCAGCACCCCCTGGAGGACAGGGTCCTACGAGCAGTACTTC
TRBJ2-5,-,TRBV5-8,-,CASSLAPGRETQYF,TGTGCCAGCAGCTTGGCTCCTGGGCGAGAGACCCAGTACTTC
TRBJ1-2,-,TRBV5-1,-,CASSVLQEGSYTF,TGCGCCAGCAGCGTCCTACAGGAGGGCAGTTACACCTTC
TRBJ2-3,TRBD2,TRBV9,-,CASSVRGLAGSTDTQYF,TGTGCCAGCAGCGTCCGAGGACTAGCGGGGAGCACAGATACGCAGTATTTT
TRBJ2-3,TRBD1,TRBV10-3,-,CAISESTGQGGAPTDTQYF,TGTGCCATCAGTGAGTCGACAGGACAGGGCGGTGCCCCTACAGATACGCAGTATTTT
TRBJ2-2,-,TRBV7-5,few,CARKVGVAWDTGELFF,TGTGCCAGAAAGGTGGGAGTAGCATGGGACACCGGGGAGCTGTTTTTT
TRBJ1-3,-,TRBV30,-,CAWSGGNSFSGNTIYF,TGTGCCTGGAGTGGGGGGAACAGTTTCTCTGGAAACACCATATATTTT
TRBJ2-3,-,TRBV11-2,-,CASSLSSRDTDTQYF,TGTGCCAGCAGCTTATCTAGCCGCGACACAGATACGCAGTATTTT
TRBJ2-4,-,TRBV2,once,CATRQAGENIQYF,TGTGCCACCAGACAGGCGGGGGAAAACATTCAGTACTTC
TRBJ1-4,-,TRBV27,-,CASSGADNEKLFF,TGTGCCAGCTCAGGGGCAGATAATGAAAAACTGTTTTTT
TRBJ1-5,TRBD1,TRBV19,-,CASSLDRAFNQPQHF,TGTGCCAGTAGCCTTGACAGGGCCTTTAATCAGCCCCAGCATTTT
TRBJ2-1,TRBD1,TRBV5-1,-,CASSPGTGNHNEQFF,TGCGCCAGCAGCCCCGGGACAGGGAACCACAATGAGCAGTTCTTC
TRBJ1-1,-,TRBV10-3,-,CAISRDHMNTEAFF,TGTGCCATCAGCCGGGACCACATGAACACTGAAGCTTTCTTT